One and the same sample provided the 5 T cell receptor beta chains below, sequenced in a study of CD8+ T cells in alopecia areata. TCR sequencing used cDNA made by reverse transcription of extracted RNA. Assay: immunoSEQ multiplex PCR; the TCRdb copy retains only in-frame clones and omits some. The sample records 120,000 or so clones, 47% being singletons. The specimen sequenced was NKG2D-low CD8+ T cells sorted from blood. The receptors shown here come from a human donor with alopecia areata.

This clone was recorded a few times. The chain couples TRBV29-1 to TRBJ2-6; D gene uncertain. CDR1 is SQVTM and CDR2 is ANQGSEA in the germline V gene. The V end was cut by 2 bases, the J end by 0 bases, with 17 bases between. The CDR3 spans 18 residues. CDR3 protein: CSVERTVDPSSGANVLTF. Here the CDR3 DNA reads TGCAGCGTTGAACGGACGGTCGACCCCAGCTCTGGGGCCAACGTCCTGACTTTC.

The chain has TRBV29-1 and TRBJ1-1; the D gene is possibly TRBD1 (5 bases). The CDR3 has 14 residues. The ends were cut back, 2 bases at V and 5 bases at J, with 15 bases in the middle. The V gene's germline CDR1 is SQVTM and CDR2 ANQGSEA. The CDR3 here is CSVELAVGVTEAFF. The DNA of the CDR3 is TGCAGCGTTGAATTGGCAGTAGGGGTAACTGAAGCTTTCTTT.

This clone showed up just a few times. CDR3 sequence (DNA): TGTGCCAGCAGCTTAGGTGGCGGGGATCAGCCCCAGCATTTT. Amino acid sequence: CASSLGGGDQPQHF. This chain uses TRBV11-2 with TRBJ1-5, with D uncertain. The CDR3 has 14 residues. Trimming pared 1 base from V and 5 bases from J, leaving 9 bases between. The germline V gene encodes CDR1 SGHAT and CDR2 FQNNGV.

There are a few counts of this clone. V is TRBV11-2 and J is TRBJ2-1; no firm D call. V dropped 0 bases and J dropped 5 bases, with 5 bases sitting between them. In germline, CDR1 is SGHAT, CDR2 FQNNGV. This CDR3 spans 13 amino acids. The CDR3 DNA reads TGTGCCAGCAGCTTAGAACAGCACAATGAGCAGTTCTTC. Protein sequence: CASSLEQHNEQFF.

The chain couples TRBV4-1 to TRBJ2-7, with 10 bases lining up with TRBD1. The CDR3 loop spans 14 amino acids. With V trimmed by 6 bases and J by 6 bases, 8 bases remained unmatched. Germline values: CDR1 MGHRA, CDR2 YSYEKL. CDR3 DNA: TGCGCCAGCAGTCCCGGGACAGGGGCCGGCGAGCAGTACTTC. Translating gives CASSPGTGAGEQYF.